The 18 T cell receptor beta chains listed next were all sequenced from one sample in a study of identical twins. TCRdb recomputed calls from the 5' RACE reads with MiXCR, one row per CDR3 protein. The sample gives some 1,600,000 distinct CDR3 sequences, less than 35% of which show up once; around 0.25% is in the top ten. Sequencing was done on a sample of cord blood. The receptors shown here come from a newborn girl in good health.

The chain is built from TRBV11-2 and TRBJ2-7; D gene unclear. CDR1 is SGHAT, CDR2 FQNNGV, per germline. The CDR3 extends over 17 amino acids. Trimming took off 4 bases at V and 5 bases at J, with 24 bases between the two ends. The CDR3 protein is CASSWRTYGPMVNEQYF. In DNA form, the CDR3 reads TGTGCCAGCAGCTGGCGGACGTACGGCCCTATGGTCAACGAGCAGTACTTC.

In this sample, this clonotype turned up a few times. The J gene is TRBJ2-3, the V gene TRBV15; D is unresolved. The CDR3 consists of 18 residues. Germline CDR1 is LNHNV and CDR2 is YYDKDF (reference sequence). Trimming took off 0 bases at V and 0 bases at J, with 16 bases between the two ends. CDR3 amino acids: CATSRDFGTLSSTDTQYF. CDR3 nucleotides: TGTGCCACCAGCAGAGATTTCGGCACCTTATCTAGCACAGATACGCAGTATTTT.

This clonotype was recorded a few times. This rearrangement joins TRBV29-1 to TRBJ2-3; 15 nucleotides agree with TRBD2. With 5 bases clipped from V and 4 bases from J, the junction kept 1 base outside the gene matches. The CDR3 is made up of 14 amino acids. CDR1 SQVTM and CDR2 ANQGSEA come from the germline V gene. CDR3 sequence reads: CSVRTSGRADTQYF. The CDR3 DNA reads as TGCAGCGTTAGGACTAGCGGGAGGGCAGATACGCAGTATTTT.

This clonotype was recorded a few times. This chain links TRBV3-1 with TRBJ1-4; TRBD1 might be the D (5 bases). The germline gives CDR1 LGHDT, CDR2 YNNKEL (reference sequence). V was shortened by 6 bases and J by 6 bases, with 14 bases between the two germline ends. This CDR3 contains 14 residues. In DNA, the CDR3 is TGTGCCAGCAGGAACCAGGGCGGGGATGAAAAACTGTTTTTT. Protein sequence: CASRNQGGDEKLFF.

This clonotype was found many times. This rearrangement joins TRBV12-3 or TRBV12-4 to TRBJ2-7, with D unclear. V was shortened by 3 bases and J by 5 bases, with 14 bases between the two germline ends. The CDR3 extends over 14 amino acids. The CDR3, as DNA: TGTGCCAGCAGTTTTTATCTTATGTTGGACGAGCAGTACTTC. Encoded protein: CASSFYLMLDEQYF.

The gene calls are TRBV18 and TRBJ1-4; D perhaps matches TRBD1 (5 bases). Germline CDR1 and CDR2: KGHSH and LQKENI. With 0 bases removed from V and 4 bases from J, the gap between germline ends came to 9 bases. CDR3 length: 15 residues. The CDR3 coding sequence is TGTGCCAGCTCACCACCTGACAGACGTAATGAAAAACTGTTTTTT. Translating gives CASSPPDRRNEKLFF.

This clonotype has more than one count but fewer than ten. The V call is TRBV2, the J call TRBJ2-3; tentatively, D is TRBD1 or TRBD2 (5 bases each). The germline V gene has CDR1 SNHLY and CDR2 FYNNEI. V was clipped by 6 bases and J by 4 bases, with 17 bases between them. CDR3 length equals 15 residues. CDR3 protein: CASRRAGTLADTQYF. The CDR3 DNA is TGTGCCAGCAGGAGAGCAGGGACCCTGGCAGATACGCAGTATTTT.

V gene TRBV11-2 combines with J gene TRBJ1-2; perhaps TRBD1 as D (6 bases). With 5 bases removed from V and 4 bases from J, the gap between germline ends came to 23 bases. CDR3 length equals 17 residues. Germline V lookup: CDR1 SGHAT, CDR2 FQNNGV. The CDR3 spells CASSPIGTPGAFYGYTF. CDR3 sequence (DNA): TGTGCCAGCAGCCCTATTGGGACCCCAGGGGCGTTCTATGGCTACACCTTC.

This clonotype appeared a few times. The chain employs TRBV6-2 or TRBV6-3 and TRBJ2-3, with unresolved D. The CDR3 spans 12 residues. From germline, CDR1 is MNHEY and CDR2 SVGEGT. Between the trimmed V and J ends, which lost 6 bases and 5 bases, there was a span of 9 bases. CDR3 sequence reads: CASRRYRDTQYF. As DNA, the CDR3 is TGTGCCAGCAGAAGATATCGAGATACGCAGTATTTT.

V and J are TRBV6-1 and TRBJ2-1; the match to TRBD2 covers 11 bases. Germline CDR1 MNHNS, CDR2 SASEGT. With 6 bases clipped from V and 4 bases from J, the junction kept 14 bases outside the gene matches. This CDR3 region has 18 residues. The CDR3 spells CASSRRVATSGVYNEQFF. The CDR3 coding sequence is TGTGCCAGCAGCCGACGGGTGGCGACTAGCGGGGTATACAATGAGCAGTTCTTC.

CDR3 residues: CSARFTGGTDTQYF. The CDR3 DNA reads TGCAGTGCTAGATTCACAGGGGGCACAGATACGCAGTATTTT. The gene calls are TRBV20-1 and TRBJ2-3, with TRBD1 identical over 7 bases. Per germline, CDR1 DFQATT and CDR2 SNEGSKA (reference sequence). V lost 2 bases and J lost 1; bases outside the gene matches: 3. This CDR3 is 14 amino acids long.

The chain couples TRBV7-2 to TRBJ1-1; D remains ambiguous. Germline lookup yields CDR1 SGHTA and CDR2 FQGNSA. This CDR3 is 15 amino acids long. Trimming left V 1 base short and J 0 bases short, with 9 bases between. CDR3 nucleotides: TGTGCCAGCAGCTTAGTAGCCCAGCTGAACACTGAAGCTTTCTTT. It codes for CASSLVAQLNTEAFF. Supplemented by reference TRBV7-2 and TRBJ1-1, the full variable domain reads GAGVSQSPSNKVTEKGKDVELRCDPISGHTALYWYRQSLGQGLEFLIYFQGNSAPDKSGLPSDRFSAERTGGSVSTLTIQRTQQEDSAVYLCASSLVAQLNTEAFFGQGTRLTVV.

Here the CDR3 reads CASRGQGHTGELFF. CDR3 nucleotides: TGTGCCAGCAGGGGACAGGGTCACACCGGGGAGCTGTTTTTT. The chain uses TRBV7-2 and TRBJ2-2, with 9 nucleotides matching TRBD1. The CDR3 extends over 14 amino acids. Germline assignment: CDR1 SGHTA and CDR2 FQGNSA. V shed 6 bases, J shed 3 bases, and the junction held 2 bases outside the gene matches.

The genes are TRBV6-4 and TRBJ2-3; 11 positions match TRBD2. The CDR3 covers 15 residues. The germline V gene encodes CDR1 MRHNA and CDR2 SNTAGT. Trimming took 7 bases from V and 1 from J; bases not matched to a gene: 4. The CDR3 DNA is TGTGCCAGCATGCCACTAGCGGGAGGCACAGATACGCAGTATTTT. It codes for CASMPLAGGTDTQYF.

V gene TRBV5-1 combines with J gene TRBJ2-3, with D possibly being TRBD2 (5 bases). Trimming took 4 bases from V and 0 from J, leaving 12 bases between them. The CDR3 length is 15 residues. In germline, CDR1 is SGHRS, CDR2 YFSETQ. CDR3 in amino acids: CASSPHGVSTDTQYF. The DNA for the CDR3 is TGCGCCAGCAGCCCGCACGGGGTTAGCACAGATACGCAGTATTTT.

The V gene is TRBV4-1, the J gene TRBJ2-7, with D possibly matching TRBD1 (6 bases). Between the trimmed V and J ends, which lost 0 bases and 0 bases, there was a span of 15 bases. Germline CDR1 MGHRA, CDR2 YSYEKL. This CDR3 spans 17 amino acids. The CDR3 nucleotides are TGCGCCAGCAGCCAAGATTCCGGGACAACCGTCTCCTACGAGCAGTACTTC. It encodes CASSQDSGTTVSYEQYF.

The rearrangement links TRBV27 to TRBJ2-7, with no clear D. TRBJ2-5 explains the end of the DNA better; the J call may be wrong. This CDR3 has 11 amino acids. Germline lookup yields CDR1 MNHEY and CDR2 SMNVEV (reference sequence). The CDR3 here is CASNSKETQYF. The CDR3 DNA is TGTGCCAGCAACTCGAAGGAGACCCAGTACTTC.

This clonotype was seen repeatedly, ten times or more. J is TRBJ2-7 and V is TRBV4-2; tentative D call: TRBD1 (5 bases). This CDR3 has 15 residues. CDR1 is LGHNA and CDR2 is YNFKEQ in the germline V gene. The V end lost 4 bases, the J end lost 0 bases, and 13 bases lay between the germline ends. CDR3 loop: CASSLRQPSSYEQYF. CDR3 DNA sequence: TGTGCCAGCAGCCTCCGACAGCCGAGCTCCTACGAGCAGTACTTC.